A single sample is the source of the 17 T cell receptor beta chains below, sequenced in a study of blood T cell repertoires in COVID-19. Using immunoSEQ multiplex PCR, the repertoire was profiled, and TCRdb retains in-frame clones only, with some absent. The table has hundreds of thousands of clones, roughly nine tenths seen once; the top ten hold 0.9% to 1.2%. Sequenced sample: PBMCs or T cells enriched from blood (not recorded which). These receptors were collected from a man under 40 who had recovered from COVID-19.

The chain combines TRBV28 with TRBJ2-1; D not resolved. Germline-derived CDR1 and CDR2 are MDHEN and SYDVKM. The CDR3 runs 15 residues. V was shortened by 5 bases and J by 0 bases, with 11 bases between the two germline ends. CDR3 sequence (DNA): TGTGCCAGCAGTCTCCTTGAGAGCTCCTACAATGAGCAGTTCTTC. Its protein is CASSLLESSYNEQFF. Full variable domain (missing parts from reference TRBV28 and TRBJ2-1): DVKVTQSSRYLVKRTGEKVFLECVQDMDHENMFWYRQDPGLGLRLIYFSYDVKMKEKGDIPEGYSVSREKKERFSLILESASTNQTSMYLCASSLLESSYNEQFFGPGTRLTVL.

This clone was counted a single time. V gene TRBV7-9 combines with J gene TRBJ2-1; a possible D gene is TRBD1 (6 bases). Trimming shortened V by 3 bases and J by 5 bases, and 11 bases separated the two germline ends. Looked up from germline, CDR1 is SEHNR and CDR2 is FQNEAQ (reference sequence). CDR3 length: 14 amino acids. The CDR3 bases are TGTGCCAGCAGCTTCCTACAGGGCAACAATGAGCAGTTCTTC. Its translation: CASSFLQGNNEQFF.

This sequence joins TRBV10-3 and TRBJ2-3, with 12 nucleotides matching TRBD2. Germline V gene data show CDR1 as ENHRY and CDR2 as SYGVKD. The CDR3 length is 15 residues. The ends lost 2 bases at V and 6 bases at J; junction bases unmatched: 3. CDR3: CAISETSGRFDTQYF. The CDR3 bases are TGTGCCATCAGTGAGACTAGCGGGAGGTTTGATACGCAGTATTTT.

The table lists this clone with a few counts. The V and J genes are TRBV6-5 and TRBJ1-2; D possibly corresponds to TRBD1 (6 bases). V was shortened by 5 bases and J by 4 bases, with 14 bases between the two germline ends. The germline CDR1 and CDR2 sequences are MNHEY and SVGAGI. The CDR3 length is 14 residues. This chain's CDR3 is CASSTQGSSYGYTF. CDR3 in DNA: TGTGCCAGCAGTACCCAGGGGTCTTCCTATGGCTACACCTTC.

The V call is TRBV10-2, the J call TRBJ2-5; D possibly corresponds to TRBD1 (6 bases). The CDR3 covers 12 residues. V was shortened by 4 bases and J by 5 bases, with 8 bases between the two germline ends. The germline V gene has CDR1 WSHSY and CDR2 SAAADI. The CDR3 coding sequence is TGCGCCAGCAGTGTCCAGGGGGAGACCCAGTACTTC. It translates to CASSVQGETQYF.

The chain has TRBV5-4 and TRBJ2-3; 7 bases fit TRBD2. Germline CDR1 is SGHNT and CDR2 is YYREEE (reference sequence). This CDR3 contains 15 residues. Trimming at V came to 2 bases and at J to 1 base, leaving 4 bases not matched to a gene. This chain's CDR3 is CASSFTSVGTDTQYF. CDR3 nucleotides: TGTGCCAGCAGCTTCACTAGCGTGGGCACAGATACGCAGTATTTT. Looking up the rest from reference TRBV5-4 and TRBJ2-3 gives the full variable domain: ETGVTQSPTHLIKTRGQQVTLRCSSQSGHNTVSWYQQALGQGPQFIFQYYREEENGRGNFPPRFSGLQFPNYSSELNVNALELDDSALYLCASSFTSVGTDTQYFGPGTRLTVL.

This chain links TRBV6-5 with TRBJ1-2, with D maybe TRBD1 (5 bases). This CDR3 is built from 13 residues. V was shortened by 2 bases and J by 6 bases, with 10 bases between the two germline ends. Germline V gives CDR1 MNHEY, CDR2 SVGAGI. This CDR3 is CASSYDSTNGYTF. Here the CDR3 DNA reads TGTGCCAGCAGTTACGACAGTACAAATGGCTACACCTTC.

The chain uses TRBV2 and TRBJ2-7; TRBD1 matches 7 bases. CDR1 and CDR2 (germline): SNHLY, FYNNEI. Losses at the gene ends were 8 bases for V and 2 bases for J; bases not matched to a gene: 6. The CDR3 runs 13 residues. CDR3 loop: CASDGDSTYEQYF. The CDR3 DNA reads TGTGCCAGCGACGGGGACAGTACCTACGAGCAGTACTTC.

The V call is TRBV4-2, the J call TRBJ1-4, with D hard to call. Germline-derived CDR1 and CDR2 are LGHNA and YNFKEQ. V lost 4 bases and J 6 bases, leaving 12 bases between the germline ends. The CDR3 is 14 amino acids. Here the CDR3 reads CASSRPESHEKLFF. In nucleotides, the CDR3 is TGTGCCAGCAGCCGGCCGGAGTCCCATGAAAAACTGTTTTTT.

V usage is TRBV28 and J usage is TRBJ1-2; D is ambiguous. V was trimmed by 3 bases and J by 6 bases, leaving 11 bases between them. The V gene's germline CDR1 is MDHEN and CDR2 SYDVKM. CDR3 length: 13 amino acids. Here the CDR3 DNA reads TGTGCCAGCAGTTTGCAACAACCTGATGGCTACACCTTC. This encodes CASSLQQPDGYTF.

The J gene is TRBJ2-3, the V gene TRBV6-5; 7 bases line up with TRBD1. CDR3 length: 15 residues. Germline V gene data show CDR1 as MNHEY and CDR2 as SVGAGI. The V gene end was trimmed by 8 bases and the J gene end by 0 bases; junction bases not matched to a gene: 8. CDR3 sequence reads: CASALNRGSTDTQYF. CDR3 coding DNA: TGTGCCAGCGCCCTTAACAGGGGAAGCACAGATACGCAGTATTTT.

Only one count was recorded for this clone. The CDR3 is CASSQGLAGAPSSYNEQFF. The CDR3 DNA reads TGCGCCAGCAGCCAAGGACTAGCGGGAGCCCCGAGCTCCTACAATGAGCAGTTCTTC. The rearrangement joins TRBV4-1 to TRBJ2-1; 12 bases agree with TRBD2. The germline V gene encodes CDR1 MGHRA and CDR2 YSYEKL. The V and J ends lost 1 base and 0 bases, in that order; junction bases with no gene match: 7. CDR3 size: 19 residues.

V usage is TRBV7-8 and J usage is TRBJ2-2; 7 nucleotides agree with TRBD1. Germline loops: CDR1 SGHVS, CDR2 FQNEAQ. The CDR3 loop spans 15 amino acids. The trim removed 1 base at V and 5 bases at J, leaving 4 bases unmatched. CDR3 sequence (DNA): TGTGCCAGCAGCTTAGGGACAGGTAGAACCGGGGAGCTGTTTTTT. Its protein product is CASSLGTGRTGELFF.

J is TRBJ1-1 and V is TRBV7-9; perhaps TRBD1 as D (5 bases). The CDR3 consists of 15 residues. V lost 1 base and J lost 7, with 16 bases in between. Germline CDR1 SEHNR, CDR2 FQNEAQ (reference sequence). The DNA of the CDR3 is TGTGCCAGCAGCTTAGGGACACAGTCGGTGGATGAAGCTTTCTTT. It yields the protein CASSLGTQSVDEAFF. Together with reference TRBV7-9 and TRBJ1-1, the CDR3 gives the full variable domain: DTGVSQNPRHKITKRGQNVTFRCDPISEHNRLYWYRQTLGQGPEFLTYFQNEAQLEKSRLLSDRFSAERPKGSFSTLEIQRTEQGDSAMYLCASSLGTQSVDEAFFGQGTRLTVV.

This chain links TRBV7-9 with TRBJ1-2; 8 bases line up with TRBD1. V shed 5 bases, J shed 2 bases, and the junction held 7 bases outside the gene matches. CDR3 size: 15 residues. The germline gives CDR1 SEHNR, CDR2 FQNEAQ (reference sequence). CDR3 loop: CASSVTGARNYGYTF. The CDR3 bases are TGTGCCAGCAGCGTGACAGGGGCTCGAAACTATGGCTACACCTTC.

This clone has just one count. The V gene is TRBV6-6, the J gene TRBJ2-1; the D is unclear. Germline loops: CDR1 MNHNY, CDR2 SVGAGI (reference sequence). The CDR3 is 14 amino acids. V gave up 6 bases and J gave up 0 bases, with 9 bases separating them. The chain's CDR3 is CASSIISSYNEQFF. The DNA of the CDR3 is TGTGCCAGCAGCATAATTAGCTCCTACAATGAGCAGTTCTTC.

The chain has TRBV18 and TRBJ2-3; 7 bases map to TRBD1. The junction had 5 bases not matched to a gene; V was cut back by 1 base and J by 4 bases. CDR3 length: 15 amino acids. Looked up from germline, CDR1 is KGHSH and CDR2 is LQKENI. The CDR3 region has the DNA TGTGCCAGCTCACCACTAGGGGACAGCTCAGATACGCAGTATTTT. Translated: CASSPLGDSSDTQYF.